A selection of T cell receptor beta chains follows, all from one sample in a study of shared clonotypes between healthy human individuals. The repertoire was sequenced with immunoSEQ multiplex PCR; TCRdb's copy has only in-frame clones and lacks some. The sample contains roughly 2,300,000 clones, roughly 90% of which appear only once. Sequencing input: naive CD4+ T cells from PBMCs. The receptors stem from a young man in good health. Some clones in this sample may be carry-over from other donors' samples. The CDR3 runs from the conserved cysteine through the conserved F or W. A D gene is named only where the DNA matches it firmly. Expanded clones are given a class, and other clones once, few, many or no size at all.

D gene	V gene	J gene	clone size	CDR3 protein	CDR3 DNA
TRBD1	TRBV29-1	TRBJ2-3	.	CSVETGADTQYF	TGCAGCGTGGAAACAGGGGCGGATACGCAGTATTTT
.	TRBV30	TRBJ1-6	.	CAWSVRRNSPLHF	TGTGCCTGGAGTGTACGCAGGAATTCACCCCTCCACTTT
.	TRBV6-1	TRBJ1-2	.	CASSLEGSHGYTF	TGTGCCAGCAGTTTAGAGGGGTCCCATGGCTACACCTTC
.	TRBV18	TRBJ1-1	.	CASSPLGSLNTEAFF	TGTGCCAGCTCACCCCTGGGGTCTCTGAACACTGAAGCTTTCTTT
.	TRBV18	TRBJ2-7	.	CASSPRESPEDQYF	TGTGCCAGCTCACCCCGGGAGTCCCCGGAGGACCAGTACTTC
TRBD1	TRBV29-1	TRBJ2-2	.	CSVSTGGGVGSTGELFF	TGCAGCGTTAGTACAGGGGGCGGTGTAGGGAGTACCGGGGAGCTGTTTTTT
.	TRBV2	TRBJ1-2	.	CASKRTVPAGGYTF	TGTGCCAGCAAAAGGACAGTGCCGGCGGGTGGCTACACCTTC
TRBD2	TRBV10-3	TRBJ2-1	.	CAISARLADNEQFF	TGTGCCATCAGTGCGCGACTAGCGGACAATGAGCAGTTCTTC
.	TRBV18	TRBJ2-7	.	CASSPGQGIEQYF	TGTGCCAGCTCACCGGGGCAGGGGATCGAGCAGTACTTC
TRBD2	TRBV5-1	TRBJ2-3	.	CASSLPRLAGGPPDTQYF	TGCGCCAGCAGCTTGCCAAGACTAGCGGGAGGGCCACCAGATACGCAGTATTTT
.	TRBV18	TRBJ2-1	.	CASSPTISPGMNEQFF	TGTGCCAGCTCACCCACCATAAGTCCCGGGATGAATGAGCAGTTCTTC
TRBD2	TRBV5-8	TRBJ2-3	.	CASSLGATSGSATDTQYF	TGTGCCAGCAGCTTGGGGGCTACTAGCGGGAGTGCCACGGATACGCAGTATTTT
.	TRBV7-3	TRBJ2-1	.	CASSFRTSNEQFF	TGTGCCAGCAGCTTTAGGACGTCCAATGAGCAGTTCTTC
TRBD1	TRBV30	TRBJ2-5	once	CAVTGMETQYF	TGTGCCGTGACAGGGATGGAGACCCAGTACTTC
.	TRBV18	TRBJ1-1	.	CASSAGAEAFF	TGTGCCAGCTCGGCCGGGGCAGAAGCTTTCTTT
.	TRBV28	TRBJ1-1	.	CASSLPSSIGRAIVTGNTEAFF	TGTGCCAGCAGTCTCCCATCGAGTATCGGCCGGGCCATTGTGACTGGGAACACTGAAGCTTTCTTT
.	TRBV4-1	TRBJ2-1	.	CASSQDRYRAKQQFF	TGCGCCAGCAGCCAAGATCGATACAGGGCAAAGCAGCAGTTCTTC